This T cell receptor (beta chain) was obtained from a study of blood T cell repertoires in COVID-19. Study at large: Acute and convalescent COVID-19 specimens originated in the United States, Italy and Spain.

The repertoire was sequenced with immunoSEQ multiplex PCR; TCRdb's copy has only in-frame clones and lacks some. This sample carries approximately 200,000 clones, around 88% of them seen once, and the ten largest clones take about 4%. The CDR3 consists of 14 residues. Looked up from germline, CDR1 is LGHDT and CDR2 is YNNKEL (reference sequence). With 8 bases clipped from V and 7 bases from J, the junction kept 4 bases outside the gene matches. J is TRBJ2-1 and V is TRBV3-1 (or the pseudogene TRBV3-2); 14 bases match TRBD2. The clonotype originates from a woman aged 25-40 years who had been exposed to COVID-19. What was sequenced was PBMCs or T cells enriched from blood (not recorded which). CDR3 amino acids: CASGLAGGRNEQFF. CDR3 coding DNA: TGTGCCAGCGGACTAGCGGGGGGAAGGAATGAGCAGTTCTTC.